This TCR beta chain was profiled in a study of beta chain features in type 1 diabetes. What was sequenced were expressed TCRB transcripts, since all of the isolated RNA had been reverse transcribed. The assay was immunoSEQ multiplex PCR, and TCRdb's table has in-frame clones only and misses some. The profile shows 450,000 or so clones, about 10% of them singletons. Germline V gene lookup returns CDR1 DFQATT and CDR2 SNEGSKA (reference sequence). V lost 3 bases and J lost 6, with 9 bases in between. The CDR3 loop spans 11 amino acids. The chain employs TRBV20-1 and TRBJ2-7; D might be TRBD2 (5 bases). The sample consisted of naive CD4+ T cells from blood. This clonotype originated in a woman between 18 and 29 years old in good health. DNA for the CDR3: TGCAGTGCTAGTGAGGGCCGCGAGCAGTACTTC. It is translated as CSASEGREQYF.